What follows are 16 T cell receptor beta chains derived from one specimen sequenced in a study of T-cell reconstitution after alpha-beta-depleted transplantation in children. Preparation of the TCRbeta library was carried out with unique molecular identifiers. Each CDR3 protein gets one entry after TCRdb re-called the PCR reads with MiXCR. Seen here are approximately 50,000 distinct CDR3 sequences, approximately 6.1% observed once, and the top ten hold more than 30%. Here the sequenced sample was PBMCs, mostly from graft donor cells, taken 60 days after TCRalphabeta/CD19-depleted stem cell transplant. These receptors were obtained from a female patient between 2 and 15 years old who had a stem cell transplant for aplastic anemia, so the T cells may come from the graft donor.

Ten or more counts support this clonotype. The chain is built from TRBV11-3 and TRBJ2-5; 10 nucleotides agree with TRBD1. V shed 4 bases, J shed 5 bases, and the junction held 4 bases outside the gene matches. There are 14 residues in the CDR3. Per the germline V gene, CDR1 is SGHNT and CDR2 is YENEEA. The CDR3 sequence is CASSSRDRGETQYF. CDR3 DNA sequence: TGTGCCAGCAGCTCCCGGGACAGGGGTGAGACCCAGTACTTC.

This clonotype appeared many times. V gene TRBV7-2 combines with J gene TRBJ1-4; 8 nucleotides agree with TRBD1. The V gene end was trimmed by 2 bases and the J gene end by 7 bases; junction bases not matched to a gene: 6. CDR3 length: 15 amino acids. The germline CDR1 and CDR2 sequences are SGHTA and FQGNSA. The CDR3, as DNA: TGTGCCAGCAGCTTAACAGCCAGGGGGCTTGAAAAACTGTTTTTT. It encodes CASSLTARGLEKLFF.

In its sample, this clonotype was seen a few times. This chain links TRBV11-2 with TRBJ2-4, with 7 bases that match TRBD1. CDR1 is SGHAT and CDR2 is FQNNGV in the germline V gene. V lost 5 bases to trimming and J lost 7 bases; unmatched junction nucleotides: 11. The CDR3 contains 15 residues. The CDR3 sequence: CASSLPETGRNIQYF. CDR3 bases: TGTGCCAGCAGCCTACCCGAGACAGGGCGGAACATTCAGTACTTC.

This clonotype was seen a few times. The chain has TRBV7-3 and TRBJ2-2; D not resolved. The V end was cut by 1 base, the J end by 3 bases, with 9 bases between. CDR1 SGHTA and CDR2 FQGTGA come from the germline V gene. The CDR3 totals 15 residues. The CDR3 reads CASSLKPRHTGELFF. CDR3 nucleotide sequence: TGTGCCAGCAGCTTAAAGCCCCGACACACCGGGGAGCTGTTTTTT.

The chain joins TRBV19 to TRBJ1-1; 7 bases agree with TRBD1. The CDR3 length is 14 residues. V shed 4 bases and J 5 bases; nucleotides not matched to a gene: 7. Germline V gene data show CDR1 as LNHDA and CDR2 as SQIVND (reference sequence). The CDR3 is CASSTRQGGTEAFF. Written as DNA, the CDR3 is TGTGCCAGTAGTACCCGACAGGGTGGGACTGAAGCTTTCTTT.

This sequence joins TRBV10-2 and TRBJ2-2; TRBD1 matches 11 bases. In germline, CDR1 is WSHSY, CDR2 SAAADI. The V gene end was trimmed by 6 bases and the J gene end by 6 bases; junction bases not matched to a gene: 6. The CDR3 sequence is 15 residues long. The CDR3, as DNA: TGCGCCAGCAGAAACGGGACAGGGGGTCCCGGGGAGCTGTTTTTT. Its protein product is CASRNGTGGPGELFF.

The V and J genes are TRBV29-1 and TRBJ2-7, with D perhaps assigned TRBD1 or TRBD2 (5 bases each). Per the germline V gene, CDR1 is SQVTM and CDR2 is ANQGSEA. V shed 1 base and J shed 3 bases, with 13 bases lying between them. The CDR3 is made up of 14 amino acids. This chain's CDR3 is CSVEGGCASYEQYF. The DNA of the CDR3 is TGCAGCGTTGAAGGGGGGTGTGCGAGCTACGAGCAGTACTTC.

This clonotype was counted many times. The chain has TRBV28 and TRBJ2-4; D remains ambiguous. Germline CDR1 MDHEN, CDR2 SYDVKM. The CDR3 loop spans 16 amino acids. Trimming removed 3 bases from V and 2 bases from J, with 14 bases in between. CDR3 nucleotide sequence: TGTGCCAGCAGTTTGACACTCGGGTTACCCAAAAACATTCAGTACTTC. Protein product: CASSLTLGLPKNIQYF.

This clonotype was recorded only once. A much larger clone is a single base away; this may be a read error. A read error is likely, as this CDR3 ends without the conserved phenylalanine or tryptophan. The CDR3 DNA reads TGCAGTGCTACACTTGGGTTTGGGGGAAACTATGGCTACACCATC. It codes for CSATLGFGGNYGYTI. The J gene is TRBJ1-2, the V gene TRBV20-1, with D possibly TRBD1 on 5 matching bases. The CDR3 is made up of 15 amino acids. V was pared by 4 bases and J by 2 bases, with 17 bases between. Germline V lookup: CDR1 DFQATT, CDR2 SNEGSKA (reference sequence).

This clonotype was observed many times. The CDR3 bases are TGTGCCAGCAGCTTAGGGCCTAGCGGGGGGGCTAATGAGCAGTTCTTC. Its protein is CASSLGPSGGANEQFF. V is TRBV7-2 and J is TRBJ2-1; 12 bases are a match to TRBD2. V dropped 1 base and J dropped 7; count of bases not matched to a gene: 5. Germline CDR1 and CDR2: SGHTA and FQGNSA. This CDR3 is built from 16 residues.

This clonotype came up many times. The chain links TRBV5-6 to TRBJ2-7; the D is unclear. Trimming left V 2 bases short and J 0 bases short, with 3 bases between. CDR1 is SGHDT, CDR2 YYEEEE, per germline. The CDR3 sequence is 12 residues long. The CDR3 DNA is TGTGCCAGCAGCTTATACTCCTACGAGCAGTACTTC. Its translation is CASSLYSYEQYF.

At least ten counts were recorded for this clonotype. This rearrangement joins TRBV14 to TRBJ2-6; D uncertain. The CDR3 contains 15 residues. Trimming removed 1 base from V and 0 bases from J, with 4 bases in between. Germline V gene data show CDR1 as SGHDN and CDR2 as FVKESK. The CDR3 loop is CASSQAISGANVLTF. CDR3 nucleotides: TGTGCCAGCAGCCAAGCGATCTCTGGGGCCAACGTCCTGACTTTC.

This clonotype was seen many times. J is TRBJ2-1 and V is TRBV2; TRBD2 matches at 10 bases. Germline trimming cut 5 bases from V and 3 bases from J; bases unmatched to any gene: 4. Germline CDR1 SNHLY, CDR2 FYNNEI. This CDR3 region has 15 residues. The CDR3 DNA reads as TGTGCCAGCAGTCTCGCTAGCGGGGGCTACAATGAGCAGTTCTTC. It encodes CASSLASGGYNEQFF. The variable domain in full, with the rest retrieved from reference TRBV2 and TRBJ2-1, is EPEVTQTPSHQVTQMGQEVILRCVPISNHLYFYWYRQILGQKVEFLVSFYNNEISEKSEIFDDQFSVERPDGSNFTLKIRSTKLEDSAMYFCASSLASGGYNEQFFGPGTRLTVL.

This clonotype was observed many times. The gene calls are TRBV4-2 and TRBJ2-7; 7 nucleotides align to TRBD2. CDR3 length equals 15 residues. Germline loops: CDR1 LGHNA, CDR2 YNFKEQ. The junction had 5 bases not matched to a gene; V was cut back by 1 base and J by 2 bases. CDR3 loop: CASSQASGTAYEQYF. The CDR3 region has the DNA TGTGCCAGCAGCCAAGCCAGCGGGACCGCCTACGAGCAGTACTTC.

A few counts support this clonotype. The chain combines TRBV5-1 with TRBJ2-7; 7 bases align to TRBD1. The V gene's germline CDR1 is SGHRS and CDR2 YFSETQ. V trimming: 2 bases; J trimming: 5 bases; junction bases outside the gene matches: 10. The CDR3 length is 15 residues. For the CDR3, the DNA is TGCGCCAGCAGCTTAATATGGGGACAGATGGACGAGCAGTACTTC. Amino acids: CASSLIWGQMDEQYF.

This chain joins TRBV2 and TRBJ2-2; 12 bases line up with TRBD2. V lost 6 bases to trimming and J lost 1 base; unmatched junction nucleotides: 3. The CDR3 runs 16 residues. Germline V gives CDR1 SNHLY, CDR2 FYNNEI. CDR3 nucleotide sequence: TGTGCCAGCAGGAAACTAGCGGGGGGGAACACCGGGGAGCTGTTTTTT. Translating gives CASRKLAGGNTGELFF.